This entry lists 18 T cell receptor beta chains sequenced from one sample in a study of cytomegalovirus exposure and HLA in healthy donors. Some clones are missing from TCRdb's copy, which holds only in-frame ones; the method was immunoSEQ multiplex PCR. The sample has about 100,000 clones, about 85% seen once. The specimen sequenced was PBMCs. All receptors derive from a woman between 18 and 29 years old in good health and CMV-seronegative.

The rearrangement joins TRBV30 to TRBJ2-5, with 10 bases aligning to TRBD1. The CDR3 is made up of 15 amino acids. V lost 5 bases and J lost 9; bases outside the gene matches: 15. CDR1 is GTSNPN, CDR2 SVGIG, per germline (reference sequence). CDR3 sequence (DNA): TGTGCCTGGGGGGGGACAGGGGTAAATACTCTGGCCCAGTACTTC. It codes for CAWGGTGVNTLAQYF. The complete variable domain, with remaining parts taken from reference TRBV30 and TRBJ2-5, reads SQTIHQWPATLVQPVGSPLSLECTVEGTSNPNLYWYRQAAGRGLQLLFYSVGIGQISSEVPQNLSASRPQDRQFILSSKKLLLSDSGFYLCAWGGTGVNTLAQYFGPGTRLLVL.

The chain has TRBV28 and TRBJ1-1, with 7 bases identical to TRBD1. Germline V gene sequence: CDR1 MDHEN, CDR2 SYDVKM. The trim removed 6 bases at V and 4 bases at J, leaving 11 bases unmatched. This CDR3 contains 15 residues. CDR3: CASSKGDREFTEAFF. CDR3 nucleotide sequence: TGTGCCAGCAGCAAAGGCGACAGGGAGTTCACTGAAGCTTTCTTT.

The chain joins TRBV19 to TRBJ1-1; D call uncertain. Germline CDR1 is LNHDA and CDR2 is SQIVND (reference sequence). The CDR3 runs to 11 residues. CDR3 coding DNA: TGTACGTTCGGCGGTCGCACTGAAGCTTTCTTT. Amino acids: CTFGGRTEAFF.

The chain has TRBV13 and TRBJ1-2, with D possibly TRBD1 on 5 matching bases. The V and J ends lost 5 bases and 4 bases respectively, with 11 bases between them. The germline CDR1 and CDR2 sequences are PRHDT and FYEKMQ (reference sequence). There are 13 residues in the CDR3. CDR3 residues: CASSPRQPYGYTF. CDR3 DNA sequence: TGTGCCAGCAGCCCCCGACAGCCCTATGGCTACACCTTC.

V gene TRBV28 combines with J gene TRBJ1-2; D uncertain. In germline, CDR1 is MDHEN, CDR2 SYDVKM. The CDR3 extends over 11 amino acids. Trimming took off 10 bases at V and 8 bases at J, with 14 bases between the two ends. In DNA form, the CDR3 reads TGTGCCACCACCACCCTTCGGGGCTACACCTTC. It specifies CATTTLRGYTF.

V gene TRBV6-6 combines with J gene TRBJ2-1; 13 nucleotides align to TRBD2. The CDR3 loop spans 15 amino acids. J was trimmed by 9 bases and V by 6 bases; bases with no gene match: 8. CDR1 is MNHNY and CDR2 is SVGAGI in the germline V gene (reference sequence). Here the CDR3 DNA reads TGTGCCAGCAGCCCTACTAGCGGGGGGGCGGGTGAGCAGTTCTTC. Its translation is CASSPTSGGAGEQFF.

This rearrangement joins TRBV11-2 to TRBJ2-1; TRBD1 is a possible D gene (6 bases). Germline CDR1 and CDR2: SGHAT and FQNNGV. CDR3 length equals 14 residues. The V end lost 7 bases, the J end lost 5 bases, and 15 bases lay between the germline ends. The CDR3 DNA is TGTGCCAGCACCATTACCAGGGGACACAATGAGCAGTTCTTC. Its translation: CASTITRGHNEQFF.

V usage is TRBV30 and J usage is TRBJ2-1, with 8 positions matching TRBD2. The CDR3 covers 14 residues. The V segment lost 7 bases and the J segment 9 bases; nucleotides outside the gene matches: 14. Germline CDR1 GTSNPN, CDR2 SVGIG (reference sequence). In DNA form, the CDR3 reads TGTGCCTTGCTGACTAGCGCGACGCTTGGTGAGCAGTTCTTC. Translating gives CALLTSATLGEQFF.

The chain uses TRBV4-1 and TRBJ1-6, with D unresolved. Germline CDR1 is MGHRA and CDR2 is YSYEKL. This CDR3 is 16 amino acids long. Trimming left V 3 bases short and J 3 bases short, with 12 bases between. The CDR3 sequence: CASSHLEGGYNSPLHF. CDR3 nucleotides: TGCGCCAGCAGCCACCTAGAGGGTGGCTATAATTCACCCCTCCACTTT.

This clone was seen just once. The chain employs TRBV29-1 and TRBJ2-1; the match to TRBD2 covers 9 bases. The length of the CDR3 is 18 residues. The V gene's germline CDR1 is SQVTM and CDR2 ANQGSEA. Trimming removed 0 bases from V and 1 base from J; junction bases left unmatched: 10. As DNA, the CDR3 is TGCAGCGTTGAAGACTATAAGCGGGGGGTCTTTTCCTACAATGAGCAGTTCTTC. It specifies CSVEDYKRGVFSYNEQFF.

The chain recombines TRBV29-1 with TRBJ2-6; 8 bases align to TRBD1. The CDR3 spans 16 residues. Germline V gene lookup returns CDR1 SQVTM and CDR2 ANQGSEA. V lost 6 bases to trimming and J lost 1 base; unmatched junction nucleotides: 8. Written as DNA, the CDR3 is TGCAGCGTCAGGACAGGGCCCTCTTCTGGGGCCAACGTCCTGACTTTC. It yields the protein CSVRTGPSSGANVLTF.

This chain links TRBV5-8 with TRBJ2-4, with 8 positions matching TRBD2. This CDR3 has 16 amino acids. The J segment lost 11 bases and the V segment lost 4 bases, leaving 17 bases of the junction unmatched. In germline, CDR1 is SGHTS, CDR2 YDEGEE. The CDR3 spells CASSQPGGIAGRVQYF. Written as DNA, the CDR3 is TGTGCCAGCAGCCAACCGGGAGGCATAGCGGGGAGGGTTCAGTACTTC.

The gene calls are TRBV27 and TRBJ2-2; 12 positions match TRBD2. Per the germline V gene, CDR1 is MNHEY and CDR2 is SMNVEV (reference sequence). V gave up 5 bases and J gave up 4 bases; unmatched junction bases: 8. The CDR3 extends over 17 amino acids. The CDR3 loop is CASSPHLAGGTTGELFF. In nucleotides, the CDR3 is TGTGCCAGCAGTCCCCACCTAGCGGGGGGGACCACCGGGGAGCTGTTTTTT.

This chain links TRBV2 with TRBJ2-6, with 10 bases identical to TRBD2. V lost 2 bases to trimming and J lost 1 base; unmatched junction nucleotides: 8. The germline CDR1 and CDR2 sequences are SNHLY and FYNNEI. This CDR3 is built from 19 residues. This CDR3 reads CASSERLAGAGSGANVLTF. The CDR3 DNA is TGTGCCAGCAGTGAACGGCTAGCGGGGGCGGGATCTGGGGCCAACGTCCTGACTTTC.

The chain couples TRBV7-9 to TRBJ2-7; 8 bases are a match to TRBD1. This CDR3 region has 14 residues. Germline values: CDR1 SEHNR, CDR2 FQNEAQ (reference sequence). Trimming removed 3 bases from V and 7 bases from J; junction bases left unmatched: 8. The CDR3 sequence: CASSLAAGGAEQYF. The CDR3 DNA reads TGTGCCAGCAGCTTGGCGGCAGGGGGCGCGGAGCAGTACTTC.

This chain joins TRBV27 and TRBJ2-7, with TRBD1 identical over 9 bases. Germline V gene sequence: CDR1 MNHEY, CDR2 SMNVEV (reference sequence). This CDR3 contains 14 residues. Trimming took 6 bases from V and 5 from J; bases not matched to a gene: 8. The CDR3 here is CASRHGTGNNEQYF. CDR3 nucleotide sequence: TGTGCCAGCAGACACGGGACAGGGAACAACGAGCAGTACTTC.

The genes are TRBV11-3 and TRBJ2-1; possible D gene TRBD2, 6 bases. Germline V CDR1 and CDR2: SGHNT, YENEEA. V was clipped by 5 bases and J by 7 bases, with 24 bases between them. This CDR3 region has 17 residues. The CDR3 spells CASSTSLVGASANEQFF. The CDR3 coding sequence is TGTGCCAGCAGCACTAGCCTCGTAGGGGCCTCGGCTAATGAGCAGTTCTTC.

The rearrangement joins TRBV19 to TRBJ2-3, with TRBD2 matching over 12 bases. CDR1 is LNHDA, CDR2 SQIVND, per germline (reference sequence). Trimming removed 8 bases from V and 4 bases from J; junction bases left unmatched: 4. The CDR3 spans 14 residues. The CDR3 here is CASLAGGPADTQYF. CDR3 bases: TGTGCCAGTCTAGCGGGGGGGCCGGCAGATACGCAGTATTTT.